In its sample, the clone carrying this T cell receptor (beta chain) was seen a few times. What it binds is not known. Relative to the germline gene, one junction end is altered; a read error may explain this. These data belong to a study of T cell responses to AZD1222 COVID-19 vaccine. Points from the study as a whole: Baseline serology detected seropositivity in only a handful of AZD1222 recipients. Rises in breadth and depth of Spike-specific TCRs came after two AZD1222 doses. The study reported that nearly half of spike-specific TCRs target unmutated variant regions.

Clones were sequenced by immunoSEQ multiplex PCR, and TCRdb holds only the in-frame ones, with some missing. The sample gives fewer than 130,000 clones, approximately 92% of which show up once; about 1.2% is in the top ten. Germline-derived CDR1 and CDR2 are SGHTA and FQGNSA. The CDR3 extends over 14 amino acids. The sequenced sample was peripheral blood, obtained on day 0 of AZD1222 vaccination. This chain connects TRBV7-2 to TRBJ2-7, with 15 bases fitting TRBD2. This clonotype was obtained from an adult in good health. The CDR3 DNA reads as TGTGCCAGCAGCGGCGGGACTAGCGGGGGGTCCCAGCGCTTC. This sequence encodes CASSGGTSGGSQRF.